The 9 T cell receptor beta chains below were found in one sample sequenced in a study of T cells in Graves' hyperthyroidism and ophthalmopathy. Template material for amplifying TCR beta CDR3 regions consisted of RNA transcripts. Using the HTBI primer set, a first-round RT-PCR was run on the TCR CDR3. MiXCR, run by TCRdb on the multiplex PCR reads, gives a single entry per CDR3 protein. This sample has about 640,000 distinct CDR3 sequences, with about 20% found just once. The sequencing input was blood. The receptor set was obtained from a man younger than 45 with Graves' ophthalmopathy.

The V gene is TRBV4-1, the J gene TRBJ2-3; tentative D call: TRBD2 (6 bases). The CDR3 covers 15 residues. V lost 0 bases and J 2 bases, leaving 9 bases between the germline ends. Germline V gene data show CDR1 as MGHRA and CDR2 as YSYEKL. The CDR3 protein is CASSQERGNTDTQYF. The CDR3 DNA follows: TGCGCCAGCAGCCAAGAACGGGGGAACACAGATACGCAGTATTTT.

The chain employs TRBV4-1 and TRBJ1-4, with TRBD1 identical over 11 bases. In germline, CDR1 is MGHRA, CDR2 YSYEKL. Trimming at V came to 5 bases and at J to 7 bases, leaving 9 bases not matched to a gene. This CDR3 has 16 residues. DNA of the CDR3: TGCGCCAGCAGCTACCTGGCCGGGACAGGGGGTGAAAAACTGTTTTTT. Translating gives CASSYLAGTGGEKLFF.

In this sample, this clonotype turned up many times. The chain joins TRBV28 to TRBJ2-7; 9 nucleotides line up with TRBD2. V trimming: 5 bases; J trimming: 0 bases; junction bases outside the gene matches: 8. CDR3 length: 16 amino acids. The germline V gene encodes CDR1 MDHEN and CDR2 SYDVKM. CDR3 in amino acids: CASSPAGGRGSYEQYF. The CDR3 coding sequence is TGTGCCAGCAGTCCCGCGGGAGGGAGGGGCTCCTACGAGCAGTACTTC. Full variable domain (rest looked up from reference TRBV28 and TRBJ2-7): DVKVTQSSRYLVKRTGEKVFLECVQDMDHENMFWYRQDPGLGLRLIYFSYDVKMKEKGDIPEGYSVSREKKERFSLILESASTNQTSMYLCASSPAGGRGSYEQYFGPGTRLTVT.

This chain joins TRBV29-1 and TRBJ2-6; D possibly corresponds to TRBD2 (5 bases). This CDR3 has 12 amino acids. Germline V gene sequence: CDR1 SQVTM, CDR2 ANQGSEA. Trimming left V 7 bases short and J 3 bases short, with 7 bases between. This CDR3 is CSAGFGANVLTF. The CDR3 DNA is TGCAGCGCGGGGTTTGGGGCCAACGTCCTGACTTTC.

This clonotype has a handful of counts. The J gene is TRBJ2-3, the V gene TRBV5-1, with a tentative D call TRBD1 (6 bases). The CDR3 is 16 amino acids. CDR1 is SGHRS and CDR2 is YFSETQ in the germline V gene. The V gene lost 4 bases and the J gene lost 2 bases, with 17 bases spanning the gap. This CDR3 is CASSPRGRGNTDTQYF. The CDR3 DNA reads as TGCGCCAGCAGCCCTCGAGGCAGGGGAAACACAGATACGCAGTATTTT.

This clonotype was detected ten times or more. The V call is TRBV7-2, the J call TRBJ2-1, with D tentatively TRBD2 (6 bases). The CDR3 is 15 amino acids. Deletions cut 3 bases from V and 7 bases from J, with 16 bases between. Germline V CDR1 and CDR2: SGHTA, FQGNSA. The CDR3 is CASSLAGGSINEQFF. In nucleotides, the CDR3 is TGTGCCAGCAGCTTGGCCGGGGGTAGTATTAATGAGCAGTTCTTC.

This clonotype came up a few times. This sequence joins TRBV20-1 and TRBJ1-1; D is unclear. V shed 0 bases and J shed 8 bases, with 10 bases lying between them. The CDR3 consists of 12 residues. Germline loops: CDR1 DFQATT, CDR2 SNEGSKA (reference sequence). The DNA for the CDR3 is TGCAGTGCTAGAGAGGGCAGGAGAGAAGCTTTCTTT. Protein: CSAREGRREAFF.

This clonotype was recorded only once. The rearrangement uses TRBV6-1 and TRBJ2-1, with 7 bases identical to TRBD2. Germline trimming cut 8 bases from V and 6 bases from J; bases unmatched to any gene: 16. Germline values: CDR1 MNHNS, CDR2 SASEGT. The CDR3 is 16 amino acids. CDR3 DNA sequence: TGTGCCAGCCCAAAGCCCTTGGCGGGAGTCCCCAATGAGCAGTTCTTC. It translates to CASPKPLAGVPNEQFF.

CDR3 loop: CASSSRQTQNEQFF. The CDR3 coding sequence is TGTGCCAGCAGCTCACGACAAACTCAGAATGAGCAGTTCTTC. V usage is TRBV11-1 and J usage is TRBJ2-1; D unresolved. The CDR3 sequence is 14 residues long. V was pared by 4 bases and J by 7 bases, with 14 bases between. From germline, CDR1 is SGHAT and CDR2 FQDESV (reference sequence).